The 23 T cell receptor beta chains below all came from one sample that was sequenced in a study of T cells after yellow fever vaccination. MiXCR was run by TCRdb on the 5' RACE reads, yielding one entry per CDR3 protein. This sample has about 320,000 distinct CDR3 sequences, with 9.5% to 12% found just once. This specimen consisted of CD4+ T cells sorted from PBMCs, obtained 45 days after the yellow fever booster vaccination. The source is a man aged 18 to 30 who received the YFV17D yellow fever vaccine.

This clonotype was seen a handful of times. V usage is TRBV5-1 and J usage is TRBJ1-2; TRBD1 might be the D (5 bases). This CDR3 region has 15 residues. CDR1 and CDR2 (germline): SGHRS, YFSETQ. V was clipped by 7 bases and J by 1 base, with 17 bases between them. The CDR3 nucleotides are TGCGCCAGCGGCGCAGGGCGAGTGAGTAACTATGGCTACACCTTC. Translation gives CASGAGRVSNYGYTF.

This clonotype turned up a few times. For the CDR3, the DNA is TGCGCCAGCAGACCGGGGCTGAGGCCCTACGAGCAGTACTTC. Translation gives CASRPGLRPYEQYF. This chain links TRBV5-1 with TRBJ2-7; D is tentatively TRBD1 or TRBD2 (5 bases each). V lost 5 bases to trimming and J lost 2 bases, with 14 bases between them. The CDR3 covers 14 residues. The V gene's germline CDR1 is SGHRS and CDR2 YFSETQ.

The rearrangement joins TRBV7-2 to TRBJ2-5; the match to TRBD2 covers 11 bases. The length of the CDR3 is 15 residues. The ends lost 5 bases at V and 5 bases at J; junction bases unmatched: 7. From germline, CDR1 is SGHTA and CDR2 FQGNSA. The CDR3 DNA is TGTGCCAGCAGCATGCCGACTAGCGGGGCTGAGACCCAGTACTTC. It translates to CASSMPTSGAETQYF.

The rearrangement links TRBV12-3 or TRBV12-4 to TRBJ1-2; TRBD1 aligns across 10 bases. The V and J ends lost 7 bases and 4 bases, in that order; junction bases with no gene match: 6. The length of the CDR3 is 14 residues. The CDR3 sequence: CASTWDRGFYGYTF. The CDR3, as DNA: TGTGCCAGCACCTGGGACAGGGGATTCTATGGCTACACCTTC.

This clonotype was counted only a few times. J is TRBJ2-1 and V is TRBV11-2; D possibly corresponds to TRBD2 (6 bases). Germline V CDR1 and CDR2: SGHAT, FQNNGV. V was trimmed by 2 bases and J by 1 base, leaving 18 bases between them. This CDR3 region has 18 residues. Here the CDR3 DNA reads TGTGCCAGCAGCTTAAGTCCCGAAGCGGGTCGATCCTACAATGAGCAGTTCTTC. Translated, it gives CASSLSPEAGRSYNEQFF.

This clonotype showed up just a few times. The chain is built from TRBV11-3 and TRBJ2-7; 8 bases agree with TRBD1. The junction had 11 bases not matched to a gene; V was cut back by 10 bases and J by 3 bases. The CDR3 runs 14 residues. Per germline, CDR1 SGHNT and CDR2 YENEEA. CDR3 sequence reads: CANPPRGLHYEQYF. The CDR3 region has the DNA TGTGCCAACCCTCCCAGGGGGCTACACTACGAGCAGTACTTC.

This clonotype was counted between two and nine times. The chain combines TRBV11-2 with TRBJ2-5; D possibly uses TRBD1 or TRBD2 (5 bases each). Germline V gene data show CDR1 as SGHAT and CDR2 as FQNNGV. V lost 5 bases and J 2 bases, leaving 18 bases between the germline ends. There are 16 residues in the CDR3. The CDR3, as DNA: TGTGCCAGCAGCACCGGGACGGGCTTACTGCAAGAGACCCAGTACTTC. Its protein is CASSTGTGLLQETQYF.

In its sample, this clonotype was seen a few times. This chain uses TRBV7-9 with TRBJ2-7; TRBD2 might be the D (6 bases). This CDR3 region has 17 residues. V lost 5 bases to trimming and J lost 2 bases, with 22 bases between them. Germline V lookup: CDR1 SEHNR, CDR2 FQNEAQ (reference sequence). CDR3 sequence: CASSPALLGTAAYEQYF. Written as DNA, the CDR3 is TGTGCCAGCAGCCCCGCGCTATTGGGGACTGCAGCCTACGAGCAGTACTTC.

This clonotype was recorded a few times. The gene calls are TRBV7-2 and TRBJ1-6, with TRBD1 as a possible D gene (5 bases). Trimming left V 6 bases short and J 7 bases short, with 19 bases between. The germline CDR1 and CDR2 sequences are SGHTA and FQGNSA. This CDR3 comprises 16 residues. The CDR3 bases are TGTGCCAGCAGTTCACAGCCGGGACCTACCAATTCACCCCTCCACTTT. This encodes CASSSQPGPTNSPLHF.

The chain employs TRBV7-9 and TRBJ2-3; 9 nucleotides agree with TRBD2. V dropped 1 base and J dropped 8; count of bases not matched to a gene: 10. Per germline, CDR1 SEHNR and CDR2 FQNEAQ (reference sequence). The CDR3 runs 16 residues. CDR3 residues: CASSLVTSGAWGTQYF. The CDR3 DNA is TGTGCCAGCAGCTTAGTGACTAGCGGTGCTTGGGGTACGCAGTATTTT.

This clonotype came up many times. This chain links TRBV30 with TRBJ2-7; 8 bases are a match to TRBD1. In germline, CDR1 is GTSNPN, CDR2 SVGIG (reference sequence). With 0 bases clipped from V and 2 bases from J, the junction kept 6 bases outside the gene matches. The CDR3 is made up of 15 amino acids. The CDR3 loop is CAWSVGTGVPYEQYF. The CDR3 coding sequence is TGTGCCTGGAGTGTAGGGACAGGAGTACCCTACGAGCAGTACTTC.

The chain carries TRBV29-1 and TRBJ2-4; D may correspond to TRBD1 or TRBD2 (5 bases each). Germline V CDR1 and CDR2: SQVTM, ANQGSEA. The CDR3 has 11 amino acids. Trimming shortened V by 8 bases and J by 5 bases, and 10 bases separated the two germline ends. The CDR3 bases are TGCAGCTTCGGGGCGGAAAACATTCAGTACTTC. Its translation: CSFGAENIQYF.

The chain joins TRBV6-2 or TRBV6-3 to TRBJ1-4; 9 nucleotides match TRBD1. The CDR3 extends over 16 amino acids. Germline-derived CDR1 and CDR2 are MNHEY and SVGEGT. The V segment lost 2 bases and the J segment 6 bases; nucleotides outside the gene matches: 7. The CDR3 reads CASSYPMGQGDEKLFF. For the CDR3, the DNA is TGTGCCAGCAGTTACCCTATGGGACAGGGTGATGAAAAACTGTTTTTT.

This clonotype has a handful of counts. This CDR3 is CASSWEQGAPTKSYGYTF. DNA for the CDR3: TGCGCCAGCAGCTGGGAACAGGGGGCCCCAACGAAAAGCTATGGCTACACCTTC. This rearrangement joins TRBV5-1 to TRBJ1-2; 9 bases align to TRBD1. J gave up 4 bases and V 3 bases, and 16 bases lay outside the gene matches. This CDR3 spans 18 amino acids. Germline CDR1 reads SGHRS; CDR2 reads YFSETQ.

CDR3 nucleotide sequence: TGTGCCAGTAGGCGCACAGGGGGCAACACCGGGGAGCTGTTTTTT. Protein: CASRRTGGNTGELFF. V is TRBV19 and J is TRBJ2-2; 9 bases map to TRBD1. Germline loops: CDR1 LNHDA, CDR2 SQIVND (reference sequence). CDR3 size: 15 residues. The junction had 4 bases not matched to a gene; V was cut back by 6 bases and J by 2 bases.

The CDR3 is CASSHTGVGANVLTF. The CDR3 nucleotides are TGTGCCAGCAGCCACACAGGGGTTGGGGCCAACGTCCTGACTTTC. This sequence joins TRBV4-2 and TRBJ2-6; 7 bases are shared with TRBD1. This CDR3 spans 15 amino acids. Per germline, CDR1 LGHNA and CDR2 YNFKEQ. Trimming at V came to 3 bases and at J to 3 bases, leaving 2 bases not matched to a gene.

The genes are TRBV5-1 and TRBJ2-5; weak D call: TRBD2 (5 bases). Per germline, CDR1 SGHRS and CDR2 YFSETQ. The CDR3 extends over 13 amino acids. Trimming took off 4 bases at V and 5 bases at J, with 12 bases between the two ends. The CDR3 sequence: CASSLGVAETQYF. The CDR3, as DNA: TGCGCCAGCAGCCTAGGAGTAGCGGAGACCCAGTACTTC.

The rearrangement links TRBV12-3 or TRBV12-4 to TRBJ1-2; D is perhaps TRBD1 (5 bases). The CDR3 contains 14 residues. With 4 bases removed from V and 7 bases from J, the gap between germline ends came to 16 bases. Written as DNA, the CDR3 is TGTGCCAGCAGTTGGTGGGGCCGTCGGGGTGGCTACACCTTC. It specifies CASSWWGRRGGYTF.

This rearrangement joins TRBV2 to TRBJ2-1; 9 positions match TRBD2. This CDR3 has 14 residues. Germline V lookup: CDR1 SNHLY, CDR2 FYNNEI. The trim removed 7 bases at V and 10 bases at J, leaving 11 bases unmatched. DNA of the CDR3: TGTGCCAGCATGGAGATGGCGGGGGGGCGGGAGCAGTTCTTC. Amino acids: CASMEMAGGREQFF.

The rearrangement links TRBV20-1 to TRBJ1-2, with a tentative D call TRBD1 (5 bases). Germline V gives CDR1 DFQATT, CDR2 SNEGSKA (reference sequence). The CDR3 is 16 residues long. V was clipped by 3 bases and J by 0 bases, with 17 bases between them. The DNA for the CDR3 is TGCAGTGCTAGTCGGGGCAGCGGGTTAGCTAACTATGGCTACACCTTC. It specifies CSASRGSGLANYGYTF.

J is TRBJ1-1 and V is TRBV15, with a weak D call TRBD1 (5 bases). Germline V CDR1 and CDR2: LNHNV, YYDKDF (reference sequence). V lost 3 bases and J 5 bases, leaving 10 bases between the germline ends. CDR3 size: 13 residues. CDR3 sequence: CATSSRGRTEAFF. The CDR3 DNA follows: TGTGCCACCAGCAGCCGGGGGAGGACTGAAGCTTTCTTT.

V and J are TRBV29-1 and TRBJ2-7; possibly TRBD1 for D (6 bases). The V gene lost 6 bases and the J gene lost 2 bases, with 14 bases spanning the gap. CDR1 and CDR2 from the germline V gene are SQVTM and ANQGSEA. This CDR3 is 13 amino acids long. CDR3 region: CSVGDTGTYEQYF. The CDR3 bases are TGCAGCGTCGGGGACACAGGGACCTACGAGCAGTACTTC.

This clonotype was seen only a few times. The DNA of the CDR3 is TGTGCCAGCAGTCCCCACTCCGGGGAGGGGGAGACCCAGTACTTC. Encoded protein: CASSPHSGEGETQYF. The rearrangement links TRBV7-3 to TRBJ2-5; TRBD2 matches 7 bases. The CDR3 contains 15 residues. Germline CDR1 is SGHTA and CDR2 is FQGTGA. The V and J ends lost 6 bases and 5 bases, in that order; junction bases with no gene match: 12.